These T cell receptor beta chains were read from a single sample in a study of blood T cell repertoires in COVID-19. Here immunoSEQ multiplex PCR was the method, and the copy in TCRdb shows in-frame clones only, minus some. The data hold some 400,000 clones, with around 87% observed a single time. The sample was PBMCs or T cells enriched from blood (not recorded which). These receptors all come from a man between 25 and 39 years old who had recovered from COVID-19. Each CDR3 is given with its conserved first and last residue. D genes are given only for firm matches. Clone sizes are given selectively: once, few, many, or a class where the clone is expanded.

j_call d_call clone_size v_call cdr3_aa cdr3_nt
TRBJ1-2 - - TRBV14 CASSREQLAADGYTF TGTGCCAGCAGCCGCGAACAGCTAGCGGCGGACGGCTACACCTTC
TRBJ1-1 - - TRBV7-6 CASSSSGGWMTEAFF TGTGCCAGCAGCAGTTCGGGAGGCTGGATGACTGAAGCTTTCTTT
TRBJ1-6 - - TRBV7-9 CASSPKTGSGLTLHF TGTGCCAGCAGCCCAAAGACAGGATCTGGATTGACCCTCCACTTT
TRBJ2-5 TRBD2 - TRBV9 CASSVRTSEAETQYF TGTGCCAGCAGCGTCCGGACTAGCGAGGCAGAGACCCAGTACTTC
TRBJ1-6 - - TRBV5-6 CASSRSGPLHF TGTGCCAGCAGCCGTTCGGGGCCCCTCCACTTT
TRBJ1-1 - - TRBV19 CACDAHVSGRGGITEAFF TGTGCCTGCGATGCCCATGTGTCGGGGAGGGGGGGAATAACTGAAGCTTTCTTT
TRBJ1-5 - - TRBV2 CASRNDIGGRRGNQPQHF TGTGCCAGCAGAAACGACATCGGGGGTCGGAGGGGCAATCAGCCCCAGCATTTT
TRBJ2-1 - - TRBV2 CASSVEASSYNEQFF TGTGCCAGCAGTGTGGAGGCCAGCTCCTACAATGAGCAGTTCTTC
TRBJ2-1 - - TRBV12-3/TRBV12-4 CASSPSSRNEQFF TGTGCCAGCAGTCCTTCTAGTAGGAATGAGCAGTTCTTC
TRBJ1-1 TRBD1 - TRBV6-5 CASRNRTGGNTEAFF TGTGCCAGCAGAAACCGGACAGGGGGAAACACTGAAGCTTTCTTT
TRBJ2-7 - - TRBV7-9 CASSTWPRGTYEQYF TGTGCCAGCAGCACCTGGCCAAGGGGAACCTACGAGCAGTACTTC
TRBJ1-5 - once TRBV15 CATSRSRGNQPQHF TGTGCCACCAGCAGATCCCGGGGCAATCAGCCCCAGCATTTT
TRBJ2-2 - - TRBV9 CASSVQGRDTGELFF TGTGCCAGCAGCGTCCAGGGCAGGGACACCGGGGAGCTGTTTTTT
TRBJ2-7 - - TRBV5-1 CASSLELTYEQYF TGCGCCAGCAGCTTGGAACTCACCTACGAGCAGTACTTC
TRBJ1-1 - few TRBV5-1 CASRTENTEAFF TGCGCCAGCAGAACAGAGAACACTGAAGCTTTCTTT
TRBJ1-6 - few TRBV12-5 CAGNREDSPLHF TGTGCTGGAAACAGGGAAGATTCACCCCTCCACTTT
TRBJ1-2 - - TRBV19 CASRYTSDNSYYGYTF TGTGCCAGTAGATATACTTCGGACAACTCCTACTATGGCTACACCTTC
TRBJ2-1 - - TRBV5-1 CASSLDGGRSYNEQFF TGCGCCAGCAGCTTGGACGGGGGGCGTTCCTACAATGAGCAGTTCTTC
TRBJ2-1 - few TRBV7-2 CASSPLVSSYNEQFF TGTGCCAGCAGCCCTCTTGTCAGCTCCTACAATGAGCAGTTCTTC
TRBJ2-2 - - TRBV7-3 CASSPGTGELFF TGTGCCAGCAGCCCCGGGACAGGGGAGCTGTTTTTT
TRBJ2-2 TRBD2 many TRBV6-1 CASSVIAGGRTGELFF TGTGCCAGCAGTGTCATAGCGGGGGGGCGTACCGGGGAGCTGTTTTTT
TRBJ1-5 TRBD1 - TRBV13 CASSSSWDRVKQPQHF TGTGCCAGCAGTTCTAGTTGGGACAGGGTAAAGCAGCCCCAGCATTTT
TRBJ1-3 TRBD1 - TRBV2 CAQDRGSGNTIYF TGTGCCCAAGACAGGGGATCTGGAAACACCATATATTTT
TRBJ1-6 - - TRBV21-1 CASSKAGQGAPVNSPLHF TGTGCCAGCAGCAAAGCGGGACAGGGGGCGCCAGTAAATTCACCCCTCCACTTT
TRBJ1-2 - - TRBV12-3/TRBV12-4 CASSSRVDYGYTF TGTGCCAGCAGTTCCCGGGTGGACTATGGCTACACCTTC
TRBJ1-1 - few TRBV4-1 CASSHTGFMNTEAFF TGCGCCAGCAGCCATACAGGGTTCATGAACACTGAAGCTTTCTTT
TRBJ1-1 - - TRBV18 CASSPGQNTEAFF TGTGCCAGCTCACCGGGACAGAACACTGAAGCTTTCTTT
TRBJ2-5 - - TRBV20-1 CSAGRGETQYF TGCAGCGCGGGCCGGGGTGAGACCCAGTACTTC
TRBJ2-2 TRBD1 - TRBV7-2 CASSYSGTGVNTGELFF TGTGCCAGCAGCTATAGCGGGACAGGGGTAAACACCGGGGAGCTGTTTTTT
TRBJ1-1 - few TRBV20-1 CSASPGGGSEAFF TGCAGTGCTAGTCCCGGGGGGGGCAGTGAAGCTTTCTTT
TRBJ1-2 - - TRBV6-2/TRBV6-3 CASSYGGGYTF TGTGCCAGCAGTTATGGCGGTGGCTACACCTTC
TRBJ1-2 - - TRBV4-3 CASSQDDPRQAVYGYTF TGCGCCAGCAGCCAAGACGATCCTCGGCAGGCCGTCTATGGCTACACCTTC
TRBJ1-2 TRBD1 - TRBV4-1 CASSQDESQGADGYTF TGCGCCAGCAGCCAAGATGAGTCACAGGGGGCAGATGGCTACACCTTC
TRBJ2-7 - - TRBV7-2 CASRSPPHLVSWEQYF TGTGCCAGCAGATCCCCCCCCCACTTAGTCTCGTGGGAGCAGTACTTC
TRBJ1-1 TRBD1 - TRBV5-8 CASRREGASGTEAFF TGTGCCAGCAGACGGGAGGGGGCCTCGGGGACTGAAGCTTTCTTT